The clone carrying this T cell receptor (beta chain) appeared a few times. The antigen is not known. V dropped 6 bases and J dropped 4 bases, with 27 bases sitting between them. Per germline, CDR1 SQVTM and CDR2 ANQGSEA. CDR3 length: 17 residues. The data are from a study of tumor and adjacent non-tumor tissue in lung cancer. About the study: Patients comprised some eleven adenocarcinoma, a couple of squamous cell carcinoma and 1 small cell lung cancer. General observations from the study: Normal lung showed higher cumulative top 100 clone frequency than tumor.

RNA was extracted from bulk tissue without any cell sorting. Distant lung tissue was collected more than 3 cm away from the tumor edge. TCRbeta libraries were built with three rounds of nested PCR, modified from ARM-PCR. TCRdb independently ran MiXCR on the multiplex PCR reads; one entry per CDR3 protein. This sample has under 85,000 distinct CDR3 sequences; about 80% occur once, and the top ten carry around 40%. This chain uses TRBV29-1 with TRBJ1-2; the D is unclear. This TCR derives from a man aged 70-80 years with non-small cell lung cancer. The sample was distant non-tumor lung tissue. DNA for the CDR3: TGCAGCGTAATTTTCCCGGGAGTCAATGGAGGTAGCTATGGCTACACCTTC. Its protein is CSVIFPGVNGGSYGYTF.